The T cell receptor beta chain described here comes from a study of a mutant IDH1 vaccine in newly diagnosed glioma. Across the study: With temozolomide cycles, or 4-6 weeks after radiotherapy alone, vaccination was started. It was radiotherapy, temozolomide, or both that patients received previously, with most receiving both. Study-wide results and limits: Top peripheral T cell clonotype shifts appeared unrelated to pseudoprogression.

Time point noted: week 35, safety follow-up. It was 300 ug of mutant IDH1 20-mer peptide that made up each vaccine dose, given with topical imiquimod. Each donor presented with a new WHO grade 3 or 4 astrocytoma that tested IDH1-mutant and showed ATRX loss. The repertoire was sequenced with immunoSEQ multiplex PCR; TCRdb's copy has only in-frame clones and lacks some. The sample contains about 50,000 clones, 76% of which appear only once. V trimming: 2 bases; J trimming: 6 bases; junction bases outside the gene matches: 11. This CDR3 spans 16 amino acids. Germline CDR1 is MNHEY and CDR2 is SVGAGI. With regard to this clone: Its antigen is not known.

The specimen was PBMCs, collected from a glioma patient whose treatment included an IDH1 peptide vaccine. This chain uses TRBV6-5 with TRBJ2-7; 9 bases agree with TRBD1. The source is a man aged 35 to 55 with glioma. CDR3 sequence: CASSYVTGGGGGEQYF. In nucleotides, the CDR3 is TGTGCCAGCAGTTACGTCACAGGGGGCGGAGGGGGCGAGCAGTACTTC.